This entry describes one T cell receptor (beta chain). These data are taken from a study of cytomegalovirus exposure and HLA in healthy donors. Germline lookup yields CDR1 SNHLY and CDR2 FYNNEI. The CDR3 covers 13 residues. V trimming: 7 bases; J trimming: 2 bases; junction bases outside the gene matches: 1. The primer mix had 60 Vbeta and 13 Jbeta primers. The data were produced by immunoSEQ multiplex PCR, yet TCRdb's version contains in-frame clones alone and is incomplete. In the table there are under 130,000 clones, more than 65% of which are singletons. This sequence originates from a woman younger than 30 in good health and CMV-seropositive. The rearrangement uses TRBV2 and TRBJ2-7, with 11 bases matching TRBD1. The sequencing sample was made of PBMCs. The DNA for the CDR3 is TGTGCCAGCACGGGACAGGGGGCCTACGAGCAGTACTTC. Its protein product is CASTGQGAYEQYF. The full variable domain, its missing parts supplied by reference TRBV2 and TRBJ2-7, is EPEVTQTPSHQVTQMGQEVILRCVPISNHLYFYWYRQILGQKVEFLVSFYNNEISEKSEIFDDQFSVERPDGSNFTLKIRSTKLEDSAMYFCASTGQGAYEQYFGPGTRLTVT.